This TCR beta chain comes out of a study of shared clonotypes between healthy human individuals. At the level of the study: Three plates were used per donor for CD4 naive, three for CD4 memory, two for CD8 naive and one for CD8 memory.

Details on this clone: Its antigen remains unidentified.

The CDR3 length is 15 residues. CDR1 and CDR2 (germline): KGHSH, LQKENI. The V gene lost 2 bases and the J gene lost 2 bases, with 13 bases spanning the gap. Study-wide results and caveats: Relative to memory subsets, naive subsets generally showed larger estimated richness. Investigators collected only blood, and repertoires in tissues likely differ. Among four donors, roughly 5% of naive CD4 clonotypes were found in common.

Libraries were prepared by immunoSEQ multiplex PCR; TCRdb keeps only in-frame clonotypes and omits some of them. The repertoire holds some 1,600,000 clones, with about 98% as singletons. The receptor was derived from a man aged 25-40 years in good health. The V call is TRBV18, the J call TRBJ2-7; D is tentatively TRBD1 or TRBD2 (5 bases each). What was sequenced was naive CD4+ T cells sorted from blood. The subset denotes: CD45RA+ positively selected. CDR3 nucleotide sequence: TGTGCCAGCTCACCAAGCCGGGACCTACCCTACGAGCAGTACTTC. Translation gives CASSPSRDLPYEQYF.